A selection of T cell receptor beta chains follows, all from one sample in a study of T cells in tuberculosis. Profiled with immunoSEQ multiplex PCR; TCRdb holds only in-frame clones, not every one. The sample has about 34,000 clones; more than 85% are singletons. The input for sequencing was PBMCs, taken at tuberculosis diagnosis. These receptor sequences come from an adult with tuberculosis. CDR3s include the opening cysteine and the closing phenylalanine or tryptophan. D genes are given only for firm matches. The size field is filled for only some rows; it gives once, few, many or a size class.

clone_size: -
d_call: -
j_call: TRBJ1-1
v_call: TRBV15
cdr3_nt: TGTGCCACCAGCAGAGAGGCCAACACTGAAGCTTTCTTT
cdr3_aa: CATSREANTEAFF

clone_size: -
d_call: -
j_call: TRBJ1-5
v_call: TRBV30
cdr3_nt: TGTGCCTGGACCTCAGGGGAACGCCAGCCCCAGCATTTT
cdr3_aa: CAWTSGERQPQHF

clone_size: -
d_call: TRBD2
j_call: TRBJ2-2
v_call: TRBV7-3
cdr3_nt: TGTGCCAGCAGCTTAAATCCAAGCGGGAGCGGCACCGGGGAGCTGTTTTTT
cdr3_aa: CASSLNPSGSGTGELFF

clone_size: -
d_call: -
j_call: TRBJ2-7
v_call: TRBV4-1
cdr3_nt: TGCGCCAGCAGCCAAAATCAGGGAAATGAGTACGAGCAGTACTTC
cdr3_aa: CASSQNQGNEYEQYF

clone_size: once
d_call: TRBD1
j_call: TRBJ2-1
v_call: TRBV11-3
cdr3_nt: TGTGCCAGCAGCCGCGGACAGGGGAACAATGAGCAGTTCTTC
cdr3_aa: CASSRGQGNNEQFF

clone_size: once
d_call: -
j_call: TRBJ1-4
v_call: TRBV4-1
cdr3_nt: TGCGCCAGCAGCCAGGGGCAGGGGCCTCATAATGAAAAACTGTTTTTT
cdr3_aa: CASSQGQGPHNEKLFF

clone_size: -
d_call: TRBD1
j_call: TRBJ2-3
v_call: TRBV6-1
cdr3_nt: TGTGCCAGCAGTGAAGAGACAGGGATCTGGGTGGGCGGCACAGATACGCAGTATTTT
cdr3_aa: CASSEETGIWVGGTDTQYF

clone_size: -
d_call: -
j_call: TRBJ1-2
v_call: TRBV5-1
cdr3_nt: TGCGCCAGCAGCACCCGACAGAACTATGGCTACACCTTC
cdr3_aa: CASSTRQNYGYTF

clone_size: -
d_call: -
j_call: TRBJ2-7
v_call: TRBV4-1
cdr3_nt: TGCGCCAGCAGCCTCGGTGCCCTAAGGAGGGGAACCTACGAGCAGTACTTC
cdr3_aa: CASSLGALRRGTYEQYF

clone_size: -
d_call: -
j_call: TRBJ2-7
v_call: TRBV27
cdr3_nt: TGTGCCAGCAGCCCGACAGACCCTAACCACGAGCAGTACTTC
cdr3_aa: CASSPTDPNHEQYF

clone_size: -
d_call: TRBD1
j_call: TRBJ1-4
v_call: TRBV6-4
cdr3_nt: TGTGCCAGCACCAACCCATCGAGGACAGGGCTTGAAAAACTGTTTTTT
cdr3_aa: CASTNPSRTGLEKLFF

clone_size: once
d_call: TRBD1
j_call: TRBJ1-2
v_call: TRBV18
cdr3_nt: TGTGCCAGCTCACCCGGGACAGGGGCCTATGGCTACACCTTC
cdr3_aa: CASSPGTGAYGYTF

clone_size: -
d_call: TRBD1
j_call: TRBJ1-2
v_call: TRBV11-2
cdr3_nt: TGTGCCAGCAGCTTAGTCGGACAGGGAGGCTATGGCTACACCTTC
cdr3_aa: CASSLVGQGGYGYTF

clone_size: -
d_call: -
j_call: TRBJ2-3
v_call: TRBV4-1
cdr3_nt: TGCGCCAGCAGCCAAACAGGGTATTCCCCCCTTGCGCAGTATTTT
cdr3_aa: CASSQTGYSPLAQYF

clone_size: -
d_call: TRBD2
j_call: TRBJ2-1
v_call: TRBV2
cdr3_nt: TGTGCCAGCAGGGGGACTAGCGGGGTCTACAATGAGCAGTTCTTC
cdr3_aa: CASRGTSGVYNEQFF

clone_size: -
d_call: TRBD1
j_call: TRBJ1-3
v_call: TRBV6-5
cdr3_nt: TGTGCCAGCAGTTACGGGGACAGCTCTGGAAACACCATATATTTT
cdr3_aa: CASSYGDSSGNTIYF

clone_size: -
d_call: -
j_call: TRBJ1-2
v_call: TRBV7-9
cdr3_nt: TGTGCCAGCAGCTCACCCAATTGGCCTGGCTACACCTTC
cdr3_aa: CASSSPNWPGYTF

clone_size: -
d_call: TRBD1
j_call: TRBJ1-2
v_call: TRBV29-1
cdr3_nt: TGCAGCGTTGGCAACACAGGGGGGTCGAAGGGCTACACCTTC
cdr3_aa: CSVGNTGGSKGYTF

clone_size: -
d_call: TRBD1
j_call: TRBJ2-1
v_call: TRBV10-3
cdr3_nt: TGTGCCATCAGTGTAGGACAGGGAGATGAGCAGTTCTTC
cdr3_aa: CAISVGQGDEQFF

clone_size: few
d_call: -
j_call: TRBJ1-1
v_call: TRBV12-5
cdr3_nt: TGTGCTAGTGGTTTGGTACTAGGACAGTCGAACACTGAAGCTTTCTTT
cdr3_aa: CASGLVLGQSNTEAFF

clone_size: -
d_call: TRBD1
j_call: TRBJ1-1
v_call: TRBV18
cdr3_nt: TGTGCCAGCTCGCCCGGACAGGGGAACACTGAAGCTTTCTTT
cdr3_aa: CASSPGQGNTEAFF

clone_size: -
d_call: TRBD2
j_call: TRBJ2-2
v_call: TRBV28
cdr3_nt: TGTGCCAGCAGTTTCAAGCGGGGGAACACCGGGGAGCTGTTTTTT
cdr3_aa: CASSFKRGNTGELFF

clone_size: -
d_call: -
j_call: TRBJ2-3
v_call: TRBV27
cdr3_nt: TGTGCCAGCAGTAGAGGTCTAGGTACAGATACGCAGTATTTT
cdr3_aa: CASSRGLGTDTQYF

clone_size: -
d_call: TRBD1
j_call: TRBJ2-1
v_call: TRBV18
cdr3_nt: TGTGCCAGCTTCGCCGGGACAGGGGTCAATGAGCAGTTCTTC
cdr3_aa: CASFAGTGVNEQFF

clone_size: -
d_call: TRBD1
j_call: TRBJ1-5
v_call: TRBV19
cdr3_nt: TGTGCCAGTAGTGCGACAGGGGGAGGCCAGCCCCAGCATTTT
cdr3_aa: CASSATGGGQPQHF

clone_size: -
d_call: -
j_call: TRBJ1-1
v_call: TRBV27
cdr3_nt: TGTGCCAGCAGTTTAGCGTTGAACACTGAAGCTTTCTTT
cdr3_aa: CASSLALNTEAFF

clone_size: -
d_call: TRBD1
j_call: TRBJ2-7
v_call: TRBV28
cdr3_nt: TGTGCCAGCAGTGGACAGGGGAGTGGGGAGTACGAGCAGTACTTC
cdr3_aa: CASSGQGSGEYEQYF

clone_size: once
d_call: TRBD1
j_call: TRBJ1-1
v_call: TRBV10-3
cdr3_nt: TGTGCCATCAGTGAGGTGACAGGGTTCCCTAGCACTGAAGCTTTCTTT
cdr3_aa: CAISEVTGFPSTEAFF

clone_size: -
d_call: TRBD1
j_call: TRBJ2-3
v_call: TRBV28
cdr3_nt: TGTGCCAGCAGTTCCGGGACAGGGCCCACAGATACGCAGTATTTT
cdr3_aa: CASSSGTGPTDTQYF

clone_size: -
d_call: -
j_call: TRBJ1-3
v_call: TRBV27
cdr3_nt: TGTGCCAGCAGTTCAACAGGGGGAAACACCATATATTTT
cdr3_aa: CASSSTGGNTIYF

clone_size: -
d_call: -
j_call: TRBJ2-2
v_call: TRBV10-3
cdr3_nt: TGTGCCATCAGTGAGCTCCTACCAACGACCGGGGAGCTGTTTTTT
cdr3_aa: CAISELLPTTGELFF

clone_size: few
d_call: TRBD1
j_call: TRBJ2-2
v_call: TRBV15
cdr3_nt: TGTGCCACCAGCCCTGGACAGGGGAGCACCGGGGAGCTGTTTTTT
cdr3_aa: CATSPGQGSTGELFF

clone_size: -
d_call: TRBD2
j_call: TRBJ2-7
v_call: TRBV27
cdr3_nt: TGTGCCAGCAGTCCAGGGCCGGGACTAGCGGGATCGTCCTACGAGCAGTACTTC
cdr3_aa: CASSPGPGLAGSSYEQYF

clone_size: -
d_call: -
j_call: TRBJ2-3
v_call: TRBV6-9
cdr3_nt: TGTGCCAGCAGTTATTCGAAGAGGGGAGGTGCAGATACGCAGTATTTT
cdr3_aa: CASSYSKRGGADTQYF

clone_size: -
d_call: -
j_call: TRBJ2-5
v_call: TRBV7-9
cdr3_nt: TGTGCCAGCAGACAGGGGAGCGGGAGACCCCAAGAGACCCAGTACTTC
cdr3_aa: CASRQGSGRPQETQYF

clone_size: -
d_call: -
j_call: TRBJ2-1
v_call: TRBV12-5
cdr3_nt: TGTGCTAGTGGTCCGTCGGGCAATGAGCAGTTCTTC
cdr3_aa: CASGPSGNEQFF

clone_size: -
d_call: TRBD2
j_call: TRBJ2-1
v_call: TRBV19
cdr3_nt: TGTGCCAGTTCTAGCGGGGGGGCACTCAATGAGCAGTTCTTC
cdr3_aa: CASSSGGALNEQFF

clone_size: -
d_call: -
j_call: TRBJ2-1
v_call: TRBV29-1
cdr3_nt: TGCAGCGAGGGACAATCCGGGACCTACAATGAGCAGTTCTTC
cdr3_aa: CSEGQSGTYNEQFF

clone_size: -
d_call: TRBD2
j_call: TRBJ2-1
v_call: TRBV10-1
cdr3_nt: TGCGCCAGCAGTGAGCGACTAGCGGGAGGTAAAAATGAGCAGTTCTTC
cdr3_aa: CASSERLAGGKNEQFF

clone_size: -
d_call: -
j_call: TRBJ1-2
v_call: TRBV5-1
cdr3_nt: TGCGCCAGCACCAATTACGTTTTCGGAGGGGATGGCTACACCTTC
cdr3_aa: CASTNYVFGGDGYTF

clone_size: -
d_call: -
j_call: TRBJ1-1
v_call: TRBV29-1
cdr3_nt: TGCAGCGCCGGCAGGGGAAGTGACACTGAAGCTTTCTTT
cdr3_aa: CSAGRGSDTEAFF

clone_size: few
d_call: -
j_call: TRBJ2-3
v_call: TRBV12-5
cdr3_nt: TGTGCTAGTTCCCCTCCGGGCACAGATACGCAGTATTTT
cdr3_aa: CASSPPGTDTQYF

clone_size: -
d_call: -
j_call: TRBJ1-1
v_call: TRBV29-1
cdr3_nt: TGCAGCGTTGAAGTTAGCATGAACACTGAAGCTTTCTTT
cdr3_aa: CSVEVSMNTEAFF

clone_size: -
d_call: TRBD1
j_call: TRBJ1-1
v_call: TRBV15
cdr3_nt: TGTGCCACCAGCAGAACAGGGGGGAAAGGGAACACTGAAGCTTTCTTT
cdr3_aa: CATSRTGGKGNTEAFF

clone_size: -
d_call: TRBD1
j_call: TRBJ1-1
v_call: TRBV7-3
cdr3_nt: TGTGCCAGCAGCTTGGGACAGGGGGCGAACACTGAAGCTTTCTTT
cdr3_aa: CASSLGQGANTEAFF

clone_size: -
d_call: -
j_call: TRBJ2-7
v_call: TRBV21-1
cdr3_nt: TGTGCCAGCAGCAAGGAATGGAGGGTACCCGCTGGGATGTACGAGCAGTACTTC
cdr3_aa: CASSKEWRVPAGMYEQYF

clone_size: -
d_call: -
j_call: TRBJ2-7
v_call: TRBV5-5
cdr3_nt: TGTGCCAGCAGCTTGTTTGGCTTGTCCTACGAGCAGTACTTC
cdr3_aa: CASSLFGLSYEQYF

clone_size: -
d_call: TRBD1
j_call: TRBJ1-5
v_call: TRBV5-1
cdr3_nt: TGCGCCAGCAGCTCGGCAGGGGGACAGCCCCAGCATTTT
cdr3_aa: CASSSAGGQPQHF